Listed below are T cell receptor beta chains from one sample, sequenced in a study of technical replicates of blood from several donors. Here immunoSEQ multiplex PCR was the method, and the copy in TCRdb shows in-frame clones only, minus some. The repertoire holds tens of thousands of clones, with about 91% as singletons. The sequenced sample consisted of T cells isolated from PBMCs. The receptors were gathered from a human donor in good health. CDR3s leave out the opening cysteine and the closing phenylalanine or tryptophan.

TRBV18 | ASSPTTSADTQY
TRBV29-1 | SVARTSGGYEQY
TRBV18 | ASSVQGITGELF
TRBV7-9 | ASSLRQKGLFNEQF
TRBV6-5 | ASPTGVASGNTIY
TRBV4-1 | ASSQFSPASGSSYEQY
TRBV4-1 | ASSQDGRLRVDQPQH
TRBV5-1 | ASSLGLFNSSNTEAF
TRBV9 | ASALGAEEETQY
TRBV28 | ASSLHRAESNNTEAF
TRBV4-1 | ASRGDSSYNEQF
TRBV5-1 | ASSLFRAANTGELF
TRBV7-9 | ASSLSRDRVGTEAF
TRBV28 | AGGGTSGSNEQF
TRBV7-9 | ASSLAGTGGPYEQY
TRBV19 | ASSIQTENEQY
TRBV27 | ASTLSRISRVHEQY
TRBV30 | AWKAGDSAKNIQY
TRBV19 | ASSRGRADYGYT
TRBV7-9 | ASSSELDANYGYT
TRBV5-6 | ASSPAGGIPLSSYEQY
TRBV4-1 | ASSQAQGMGLNSPLH
TRBV4-2 | ASSQVGSRVSGANVLT
TRBV5-1 | ASSAQGGTGHYNEQF
TRBV7-2 | ASSLAQGAYSNQPQH
TRBV18 | ASGKTGEYGYT
TRBV29-1 | SVEDLREFARNNEQF
TRBV7-6 | ASSLEGTAARNEQF
TRBV19 | ASSHGGNTIY
TRBV4-1 | ASSRDRTNTGELF
TRBV11-2 | ASSLVLAGSYNEQF
TRBV19 | ASSLEGGEQY
TRBV2 | ASGLVFYEQY
TRBV7-2 | ASSLGPRGEQY
TRBV7-8 | ASSRQGSGNTIY
TRBV15 | ATREHGAEETQY
TRBV19 | ASSAGLGYNEQF
TRBV7-9 | AGNTGRVVNEQF
TRBV7-9 | ASSLTGDSSGNTIY
TRBV2 | ASSELAASPYNEQF
TRBV29-1 | SVTTETDTQY
TRBV6-1 | ASSVGVVLGEQY
TRBV7-9 | ASSLEGDRDTQY